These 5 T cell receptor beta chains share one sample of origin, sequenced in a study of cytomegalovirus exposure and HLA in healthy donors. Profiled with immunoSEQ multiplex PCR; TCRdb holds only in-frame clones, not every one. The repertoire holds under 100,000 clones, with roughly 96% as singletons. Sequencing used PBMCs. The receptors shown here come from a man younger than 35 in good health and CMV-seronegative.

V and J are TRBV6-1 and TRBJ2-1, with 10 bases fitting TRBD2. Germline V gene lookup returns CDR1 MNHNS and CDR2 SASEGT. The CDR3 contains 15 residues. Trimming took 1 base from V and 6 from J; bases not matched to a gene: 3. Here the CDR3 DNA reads TGTGCCAGCAGTGAAGGACTAGCGGGTGTCAATGAGCAGTTCTTC. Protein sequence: CASSEGLAGVNEQFF.

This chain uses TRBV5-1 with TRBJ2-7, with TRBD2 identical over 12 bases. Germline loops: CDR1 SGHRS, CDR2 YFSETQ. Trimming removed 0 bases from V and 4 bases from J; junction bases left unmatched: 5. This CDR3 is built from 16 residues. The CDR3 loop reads CASSLVASGREYEQYF. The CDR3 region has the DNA TGCGCCAGCAGCTTGGTGGCTAGCGGGAGGGAGTACGAGCAGTACTTC.

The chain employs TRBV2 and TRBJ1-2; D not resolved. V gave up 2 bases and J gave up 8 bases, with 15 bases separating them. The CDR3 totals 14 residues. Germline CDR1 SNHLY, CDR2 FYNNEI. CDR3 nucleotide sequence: TGTGCCAGCAGTGAAATAGGAGTCGGGGTAGGCTACACCTTC. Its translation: CASSEIGVGVGYTF.

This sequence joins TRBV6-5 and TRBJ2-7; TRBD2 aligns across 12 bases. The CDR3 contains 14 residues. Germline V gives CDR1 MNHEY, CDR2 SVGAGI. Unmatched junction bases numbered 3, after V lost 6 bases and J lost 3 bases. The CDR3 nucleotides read TGTGCCAGCAGACTGACTAGCGGGAGCTACGAGCAGTACTTC. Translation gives CASRLTSGSYEQYF.

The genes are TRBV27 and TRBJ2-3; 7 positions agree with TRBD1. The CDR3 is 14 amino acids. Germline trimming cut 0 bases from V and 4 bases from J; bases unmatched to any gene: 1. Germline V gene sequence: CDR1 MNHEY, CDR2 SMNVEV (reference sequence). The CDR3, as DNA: TGTGCCAGCAGTTTATCACAGGGGTCAGATACGCAGTATTTT. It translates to CASSLSQGSDTQYF.